A selection of T cell receptor beta chains follows, all from one sample in a study of blood T cell repertoires in COVID-19. Using immunoSEQ multiplex PCR, the repertoire was profiled, and TCRdb retains in-frame clones only, with some absent. The table shows nearly 400,000 clones, with over 85% occurring only once. Sequenced material: PBMCs or T cells enriched from blood (not recorded which). Receptors were obtained from a woman in her 30s who had recovered from COVID-19. The CDR3 runs from the conserved cysteine through the conserved F or W. D genes are given only for firm matches. A row's size may be missing; if present it is once, few, many or a size class.

TGTGCCAGCAGCTTCCACGGAAGGGGCTATGAGCAGTTCTTC CASSFHGRGYEQFF NA TRBJ2-1 TRBV7-2 NA
TGTGCCAGCTCACCACACCCGGACAGGGCGAGAGGAAAACTGTTTTTT CASSPHPDRARGKLFF TRBD1 TRBJ1-4 TRBV18 NA
TGCGCCAGCAGCACCGGGACAGGGGGAGATACTGAAGCTTTCTTT CASSTGTGGDTEAFF TRBD1 TRBJ1-1 TRBV5-1 few
TGTGCCAGCAGCCTATACAGGCTCGAAGCTTTCTTT CASSLYRLEAFF NA TRBJ1-1 TRBV11-2 NA
TGTGCCAGCAGCTCGAATCAGGGACAGGGGGACTCTGGGGCCAACGTCCTGACTTTC CASSSNQGQGDSGANVLTF TRBD1 TRBJ2-6 TRBV5-4 NA
TGTGCCAGCAGCGTAGGGACAGGCACTGAAGCTTTCTTT CASSVGTGTEAFF TRBD1 TRBJ1-1 TRBV9 NA
TGTGCCAGCTCACCACCAGAGAATTCACCCCTCCACTTT CASSPPENSPLHF NA TRBJ1-6 TRBV18 NA
TGTGCCAGCAGGCTCGACAGGGGGCAAAGAAATTGCTACGAGCAGTACTTC CASRLDRGQRNCYEQYF NA TRBJ2-7 TRBV21-1 NA
TGTGCCAGCAGCCAAGAGGCCCAGGGGAAATCAATAGCCTACGAGCAGTACTTC CASSQEAQGKSIAYEQYF NA TRBJ2-7 TRBV4-2 NA
TGCGCCAGCAGCTTGGGTCCAACAGGGGTAAATCAGCCCCAGCATTTT CASSLGPTGVNQPQHF TRBD1 TRBJ1-5 TRBV5-1 NA
TGCGCCAGCAGCCCGGGGACAGGGGGCTTGTACGAGCAGTACTTC CASSPGTGGLYEQYF TRBD1 TRBJ2-7 TRBV5-1 NA
TGTGCCAGCAGCCAAGATCGTGATAACAGGGGTATGGGGGGTGACTATGGCTACACCTTC CASSQDRDNRGMGGDYGYTF TRBD1 TRBJ1-2 TRBV4-2 once
TGTGCCAGCAGTCGCAGGGAAAAGAACACTGAAGCTTTCTTT CASSRREKNTEAFF NA TRBJ1-1 TRBV6-2/TRBV6-3 once
TGTGCCAGCAGCCTAGCGGGGGCAGAGACCCAGTACTTC CASSLAGAETQYF TRBD2 TRBJ2-5 TRBV5-4 NA
TGTGCCACCAGCAGAACGACAGGGGGATATCAGCCCCAGCATTTT CATSRTTGGYQPQHF TRBD1 TRBJ1-5 TRBV15 NA
TGTGCCACCGCCCGGGGGGACACCAATGAGCAGTTCTTC CATARGDTNEQFF NA TRBJ2-1 TRBV24-1 NA
TGCGCCAGCAGTCCTACGACGCGGGGGTCACCCCTCCACTTT CASSPTTRGSPLHF NA TRBJ1-6 TRBV10-2 NA